In this sample, the clone carrying this T cell receptor beta chain turned up many times. Its antigen is unidentified. The data belong to a study of T cells in Graves' hyperthyroidism and ophthalmopathy. The study's findings and limits: Ophthalmopathy and stable hyperthyroidism were separated by a 13 V-J model.

RNA transcripts gave rise to amplified TCR beta CDR3 regions. HTBI primers were employed in a first-round RT-PCR of the TCR CDR3. A single record per CDR3 protein comes from TCRdb applying MiXCR to the multiplex PCR reads. The sample contains about 49,000 distinct CDR3 sequences, approximately 53% of which appear only once. Deletions cut 8 bases from V and 4 bases from J, with 8 bases between. Germline V lookup: CDR1 MNHNS, CDR2 SASEGT. There are 11 residues in the CDR3. The sample taken for sequencing was peripheral blood or thyroid tissue (not recorded which). This TCR was recovered from a man between 18 and 35 years old with Graves' hyperthyroidism. The rearrangement links TRBV6-1 to TRBJ2-5, with D possibly being TRBD1 (5 bases). The CDR3 here is CASYRPETQYF. The CDR3 DNA sequence: TGTGCCAGCTACAGGCCAGAGACCCAGTACTTC.